This T cell receptor (beta chain) was obtained from a study of blood T cell repertoires in COVID-19. Study-wide context: The United States, Italy and Spain provided the acute and convalescent COVID-19 samples.

Using immunoSEQ multiplex PCR, the repertoire was profiled, and TCRdb retains in-frame clones only, with some absent. The data contain about 430,000 clones, 85% to 90% of them singletons. V lost 2 bases to trimming and J lost 1 base; unmatched junction nucleotides: 3. CDR3 length: 14 residues. Germline V gene sequence: CDR1 GTSNPN, CDR2 SVGIG (reference sequence). This TCR derives from a man aged 18 to 29 with COVID-19, enrolled during active disease. Sequencing was performed on peripheral blood. This chain joins TRBV30 and TRBJ1-1, with 8 nucleotides matching TRBD1. The CDR3 DNA reads TGTGCCTGGAGTAAAGGGACAGGGAACACTGAAGCTTTCTTT. Translation gives CAWSKGTGNTEAFF.